This record looks at one T cell receptor (beta chain) sequence and its context. Repertoires were generated with immunoSEQ multiplex PCR, while TCRdb's copy carries only in-frame clones and drops some. The sample contains about 200,000 clones, around 87% of which appear only once. These data originate in a study of blood T cell repertoires in COVID-19. Trimming removed 0 bases at V and 7 bases at J, with 17 bases between. The CDR3 consists of 16 residues. Germline V gene sequence: CDR1 SGDLS, CDR2 YYNGEE. This TCR came from a man aged 60 to 75 with acute or convalescent COVID-19. The sample was peripheral blood. V usage is TRBV9 and J usage is TRBJ2-1; D possibly corresponds to TRBD2 (7 bases). The CDR3 spells CASSVEGRGALNEQFF. The DNA for the CDR3 is TGTGCCAGCAGCGTAGAGGGTCGGGGGGCACTAAATGAGCAGTTCTTC.